This TCR beta chain was identified during a study of shared clonotypes between healthy human individuals. Across the whole study: Every donor yielded three CD4 naive, three CD4 memory, two CD8 naive and one CD8 memory plate.

This clone was picked up many times. When replicate PCRs were run on sorted subsets, they used 200 to 250 ng DNA, approximately 27,000 T cell genomes. Under the authors' procedure: ImmunoSEQ junction-only sequences lacked quality scores, so their filtering differed. The repertoire was sequenced with immunoSEQ multiplex PCR; TCRdb's copy has only in-frame clones and lacks some. For V, J and clone size, that table is used; D and trimming come from the DNA. The data contain around 79,000 clones, roughly three fifths of them singletons. This sequence was found in a man aged 25 to 40 in good health. Sequenced material: memory CD8+ T cells sorted from blood. Subset defined: CD45RO+ cells pooled with CCR7-negative TemRA cells.

The CDR3 DNA reads TGTGCCAGCAGCTTAGGACTAGCGGGAGACAATGAGCAGTTCTTC. Translated, it gives CASSLGLAGDNEQFF. The chain couples TRBV7-9 to TRBJ2-1; TRBD2 agrees at 12 bases. V gave up 1 base and J gave up 5 bases; unmatched junction bases: 0. The germline gives CDR1 SEHNR, CDR2 FQNEAQ (reference sequence). This CDR3 region has 15 residues.